This T cell receptor beta chain was recovered during a study of technical replicates of blood from several donors. Profiled with immunoSEQ multiplex PCR; TCRdb holds only in-frame clones, not every one. The table records approximately 99,000 clones, nearly 97% of them present only once. The sequencing sample was made of T cells isolated from PBMCs. This sequence was found in a human donor in good health.

In nucleotides, the CDR3 is TGTGCCTGGAGTGCAGGGGTCGTTGGGGCCAACGTCCTGACTTTC. It is translated as CAWSAGVVGANVLTF. The genes are TRBV30 and TRBJ2-6, with D possibly TRBD1 on 6 matching bases. CDR1 and CDR2 from the germline V gene are GTSNPN and SVGIG (reference sequence). The V end lost 1 base, the J end lost 3 bases, and 10 bases lay between the germline ends. CDR3 size: 15 residues. Based on the CDR3 plus reference TRBV30 and TRBJ2-6, the full variable domain is SQTIHQWPATLVQPVGSPLSLECTVEGTSNPNLYWYRQAAGRGLQLLFYSVGIGQISSEVPQNLSASRPQDRQFILSSKKLLLSDSGFYLCAWSAGVVGANVLTFGAGSRLTVL.